This T cell receptor beta chain was obtained from a study of T cells after yellow fever vaccination. Study-level findings and limits: At 95% to 98% for CD4 and approximately 88% for CD8, most primary-vaccination clones showed up again after the booster.

This clonotype was seen more than once but under ten times. What it recognizes is unknown. TCRdb reanalysed the 5' RACE reads using MiXCR and keeps one entry per CDR3 protein. The sample yields approximately 510,000 distinct CDR3 sequences, just over 20% seen once. The V gene's germline CDR1 is DFQATT and CDR2 SNEGSKA (reference sequence). This CDR3 contains 15 residues. V lost 0 bases to trimming and J lost 0 bases, with 8 bases between them. The material sequenced was PBMCs, taken about 20 days after the first yellow fever vaccination. The chain uses TRBV20-1 and TRBJ1-4; D not resolved. This sequence was found in a man aged 18 to 30 who received the YFV17D yellow fever vaccine. CDR3: CSARDRRATNEKLFF. CDR3 in DNA: TGCAGTGCTAGAGATCGCCGGGCAACTAATGAAAAACTGTTTTTT.